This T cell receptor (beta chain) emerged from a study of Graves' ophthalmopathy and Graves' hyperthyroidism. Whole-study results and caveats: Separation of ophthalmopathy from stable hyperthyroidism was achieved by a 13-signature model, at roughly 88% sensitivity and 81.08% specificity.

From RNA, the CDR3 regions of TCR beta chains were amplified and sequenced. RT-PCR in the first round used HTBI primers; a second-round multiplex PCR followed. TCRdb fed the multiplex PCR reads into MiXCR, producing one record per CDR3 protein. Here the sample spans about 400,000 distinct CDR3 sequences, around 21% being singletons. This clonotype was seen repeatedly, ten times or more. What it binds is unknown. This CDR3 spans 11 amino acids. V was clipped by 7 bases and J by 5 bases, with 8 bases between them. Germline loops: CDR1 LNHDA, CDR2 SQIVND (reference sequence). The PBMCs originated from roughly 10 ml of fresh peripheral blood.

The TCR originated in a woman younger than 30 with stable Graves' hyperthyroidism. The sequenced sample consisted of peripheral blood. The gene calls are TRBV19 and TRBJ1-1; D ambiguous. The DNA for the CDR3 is TGTGCCAGTAAGGTCGGTACTGAAGCTTTCTTT. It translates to CASKVGTEAFF. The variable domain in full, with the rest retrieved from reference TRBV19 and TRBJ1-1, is DGGITQSPKYLFRKEGQNVTLSCEQNLNHDAMYWYRQDPGQGLRLIYYSQIVNDFQKGDIAEGYSVSREKKESFPLTVTSAQKNPTAFYLCASKVGTEAFFGQGTRLTVV.